Following are 9 T cell receptor beta chains from one sample sequenced in a study of blood T cell repertoires in COVID-19. Using immunoSEQ multiplex PCR, the repertoire was profiled, and TCRdb retains in-frame clones only, with some absent. The sample gives about 200,000 clones, about 86% of which show up once; approximately 7.4% is in the top ten. Sequencing used peripheral blood. These receptors originate from a woman aged 45-60 years with acute or convalescent COVID-19.

This chain links TRBV12-3 or TRBV12-4 with TRBJ2-1, with D hard to call. The CDR3 length is 13 residues. V gave up 5 bases and J gave up 7 bases, with 12 bases separating them. The CDR3 spells CASSPYTRNEQFF. The DNA of the CDR3 is TGTGCCAGCAGTCCTTATACCCGGAATGAGCAGTTCTTC.

CDR3 protein: CASSLATDYYGYTF. CDR3 DNA sequence: TGTGCCAGCAGCTTAGCGACAGATTACTATGGCTACACCTTC. The V and J genes are TRBV7-9 and TRBJ1-2; D might be TRBD1 (5 bases). The CDR3 spans 14 residues. V was pared by 0 bases and J by 3 bases, with 8 bases between. Looked up from germline, CDR1 is SEHNR and CDR2 is FQNEAQ (reference sequence).

V and J are TRBV2 and TRBJ2-5; 15 bases are a match to TRBD2. CDR1 and CDR2 (germline): SNHLY, FYNNEI. The CDR3 totals 21 residues. J lost 2 bases, V lost 2 bases, and 15 bases had no gene match. This CDR3 reads CASSELTLGLAGGGGQETQYF. The DNA for the CDR3 is TGTGCCAGCAGTGAATTGACCCTGGGACTAGCGGGAGGTGGCGGTCAAGAGACCCAGTACTTC.

In the case of this clone: At the DNA level, this CDR3 is encoded by other sequences in the same sample as well. The rearrangement links TRBV19 to TRBJ1-5; TRBD1 aligns across 8 bases. Germline values: CDR1 LNHDA, CDR2 SQIVND (reference sequence). V trimming: 7 bases; J trimming: 4 bases; junction bases outside the gene matches: 3. CDR3 length: 13 residues. CDR3 amino acids: CASTGGFNQPQHF. CDR3 DNA sequence: TGTGCCAGTACAGGGGGCTTTAATCAGCCCCAGCATTTT.

Only one count was recorded for this clone. The V call is TRBV27, the J call TRBJ2-2, with D maybe TRBD1 (6 bases). The CDR3 spans 16 residues. Deletions cut 6 bases from V and 0 bases from J, with 14 bases between. Germline V gives CDR1 MNHEY, CDR2 SMNVEV (reference sequence). The CDR3 nucleotides read TGTGCCAGCAGACCACTAGGGACACCGAACACCGGGGAGCTGTTTTTT. The encoded protein is CASRPLGTPNTGELFF.

This sequence joins TRBV15 and TRBJ1-4, with a weak D call TRBD1 (5 bases). Trimming cost V 3 bases and J 4 bases, with 9 bases left between them. CDR3 length: 14 amino acids. Germline lookup yields CDR1 LNHNV and CDR2 YYDKDF (reference sequence). The CDR3 loop is CATSSGQGNEKLFF. CDR3 DNA: TGTGCCACCAGCAGTGGCCAGGGTAATGAAAAACTGTTTTTT.

The genes are TRBV5-1 and TRBJ2-5; 7 nucleotides agree with TRBD1. Trimming at V came to 0 bases and at J to 2 bases, leaving 10 bases not matched to a gene. The CDR3 is 17 residues long. Germline lookup yields CDR1 SGHRS and CDR2 YFSETQ. In DNA, the CDR3 is TGCGCCAGCAGCTTGGGACAGGGCTCAATTACACAAGAGACCCAGTACTTC. It translates to CASSLGQGSITQETQYF.

This clone was detected only once. V gene TRBV3-1 (or the pseudogene TRBV3-2) combines with J gene TRBJ2-3, with D perhaps TRBD2 (6 bases). The CDR3 contains 17 residues. Germline V CDR1 and CDR2: LGHDT, YNNKEL (reference sequence). Trimming stripped 0 bases from V and 0 bases from J, with 13 bases between. The CDR3 DNA reads TGTGCCAGCAGCCAAGAGGTAGTAGCGGCTAGCACAGATACGCAGTATTTT. This gives the protein CASSQEVVAASTDTQYF.

The chain employs TRBV28 and TRBJ2-1; TRBD1 aligns across 7 bases. V was pared by 6 bases and J by 7 bases, with 9 bases of the junction left unmatched. Germline V lookup: CDR1 MDHEN, CDR2 SYDVKM. CDR3 length: 14 residues. The CDR3 sequence: CASRGDSHLNEQFF. The DNA of the CDR3 is TGTGCCAGCAGAGGGGACAGCCACCTGAATGAGCAGTTCTTC. Complete variable domain (other parts from reference TRBV28 and TRBJ2-1): DVKVTQSSRYLVKRTGEKVFLECVQDMDHENMFWYRQDPGLGLRLIYFSYDVKMKEKGDIPEGYSVSREKKERFSLILESASTNQTSMYLCASRGDSHLNEQFFGPGTRLTVL.